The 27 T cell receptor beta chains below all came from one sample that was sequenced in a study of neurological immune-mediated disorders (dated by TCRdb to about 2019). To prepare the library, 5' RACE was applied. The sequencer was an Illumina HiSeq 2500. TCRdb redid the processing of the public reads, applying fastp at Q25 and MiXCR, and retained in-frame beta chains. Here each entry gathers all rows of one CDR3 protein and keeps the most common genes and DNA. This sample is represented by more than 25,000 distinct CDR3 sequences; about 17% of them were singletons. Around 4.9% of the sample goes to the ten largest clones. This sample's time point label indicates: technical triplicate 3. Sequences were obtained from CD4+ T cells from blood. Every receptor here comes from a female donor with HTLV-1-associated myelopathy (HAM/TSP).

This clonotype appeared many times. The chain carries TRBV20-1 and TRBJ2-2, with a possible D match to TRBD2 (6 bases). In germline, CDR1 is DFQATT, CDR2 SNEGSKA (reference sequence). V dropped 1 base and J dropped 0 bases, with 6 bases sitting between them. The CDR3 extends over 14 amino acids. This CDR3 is CSARGGANTGELFF. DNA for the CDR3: TGCAGTGCTAGAGGGGGGGCGAACACCGGGGAGCTGTTTTTT.

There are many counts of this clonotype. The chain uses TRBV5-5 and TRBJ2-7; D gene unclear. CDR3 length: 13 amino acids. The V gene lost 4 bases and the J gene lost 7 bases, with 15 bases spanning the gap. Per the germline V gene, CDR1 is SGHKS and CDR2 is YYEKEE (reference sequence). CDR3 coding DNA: TGTGCCAGCAGCCCACATACCGCCGAGGAGCAGTACTTC. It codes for CASSPHTAEEQYF.

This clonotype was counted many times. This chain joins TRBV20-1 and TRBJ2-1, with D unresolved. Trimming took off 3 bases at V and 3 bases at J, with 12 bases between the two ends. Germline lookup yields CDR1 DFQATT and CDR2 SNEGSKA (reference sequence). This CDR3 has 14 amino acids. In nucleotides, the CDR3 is TGCAGTGCTAGCCGACTGGCCCTCTACAATGAGCAGTTCTTC. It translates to CSASRLALYNEQFF.

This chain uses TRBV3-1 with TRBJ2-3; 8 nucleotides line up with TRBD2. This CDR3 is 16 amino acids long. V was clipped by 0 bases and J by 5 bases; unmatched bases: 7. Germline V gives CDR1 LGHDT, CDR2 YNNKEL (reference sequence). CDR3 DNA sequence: TGTGCCAGCAGCCAAGATCCGGGGGGGCTCGTAGATACGCAGTATTTT. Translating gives CASSQDPGGLVDTQYF.

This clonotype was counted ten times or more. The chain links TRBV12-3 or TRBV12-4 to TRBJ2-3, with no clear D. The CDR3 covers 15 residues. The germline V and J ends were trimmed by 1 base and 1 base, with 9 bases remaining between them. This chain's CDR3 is CASSLGQARTDTQYF. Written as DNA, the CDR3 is TGTGCCAGCAGTTTAGGGCAGGCCCGCACAGATACGCAGTATTTT.

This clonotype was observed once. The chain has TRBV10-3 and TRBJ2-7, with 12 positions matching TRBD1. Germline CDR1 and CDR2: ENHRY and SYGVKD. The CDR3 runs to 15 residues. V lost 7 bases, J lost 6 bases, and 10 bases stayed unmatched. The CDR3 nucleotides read TGTGCCATCAACAAAGGGGGACAGGGGGCTTTCGAGCAGTACTTC. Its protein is CAINKGGQGAFEQYF.

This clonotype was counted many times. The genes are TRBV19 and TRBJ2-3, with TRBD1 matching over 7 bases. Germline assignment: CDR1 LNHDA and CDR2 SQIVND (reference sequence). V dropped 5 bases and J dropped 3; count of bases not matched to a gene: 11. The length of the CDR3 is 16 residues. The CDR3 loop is CASSASPPQGTDTQYF. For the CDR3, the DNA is TGTGCCAGTAGTGCCTCCCCCCCACAGGGGACAGATACGCAGTATTTT. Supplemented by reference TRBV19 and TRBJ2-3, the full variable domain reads DGGITQSPKYLFRKEGQNVTLSCEQNLNHDAMYWYRQDPGQGLRLIYYSQIVNDFQKGDIAEGYSVSREKKESFPLTVTSAQKNPTAFYLCASSASPPQGTDTQYFGPGTRLTVL.

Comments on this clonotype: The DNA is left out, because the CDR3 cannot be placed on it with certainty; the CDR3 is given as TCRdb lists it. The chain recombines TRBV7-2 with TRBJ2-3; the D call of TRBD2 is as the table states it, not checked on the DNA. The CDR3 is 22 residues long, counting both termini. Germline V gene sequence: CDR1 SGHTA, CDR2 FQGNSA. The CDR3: CASSFYICSAPTRGRGSDTQYF.

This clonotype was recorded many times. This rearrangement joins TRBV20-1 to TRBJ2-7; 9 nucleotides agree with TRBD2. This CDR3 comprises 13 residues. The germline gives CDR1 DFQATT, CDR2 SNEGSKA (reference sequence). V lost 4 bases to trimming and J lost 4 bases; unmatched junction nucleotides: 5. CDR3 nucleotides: TGCAGTGCTAATAGCGGGAGTGTGTACGAGCAGTACTTC. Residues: CSANSGSVYEQYF.

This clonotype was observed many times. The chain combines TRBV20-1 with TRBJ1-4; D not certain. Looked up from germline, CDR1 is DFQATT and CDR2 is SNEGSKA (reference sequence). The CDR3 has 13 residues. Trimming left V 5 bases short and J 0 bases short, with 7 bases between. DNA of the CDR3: TGCAGTGCTCCCGCGGCAACTAATGAAAAACTGTTTTTT. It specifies CSAPAATNEKLFF.

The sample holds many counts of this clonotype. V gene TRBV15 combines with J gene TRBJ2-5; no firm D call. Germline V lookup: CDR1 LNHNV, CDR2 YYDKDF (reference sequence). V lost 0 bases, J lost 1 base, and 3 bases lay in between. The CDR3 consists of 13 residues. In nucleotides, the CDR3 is TGTGCCACCAGCAGAGAGCCCCAAGAGACCCAGTACTTC. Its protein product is CATSREPQETQYF.

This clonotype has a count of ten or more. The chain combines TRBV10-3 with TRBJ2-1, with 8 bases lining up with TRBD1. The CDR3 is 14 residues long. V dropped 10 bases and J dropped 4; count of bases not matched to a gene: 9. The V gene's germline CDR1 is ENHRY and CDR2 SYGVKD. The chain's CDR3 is CATTDRDDYNEQFF. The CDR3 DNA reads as TGTGCCACCACGGACAGGGATGATTACAATGAGCAGTTCTTC.

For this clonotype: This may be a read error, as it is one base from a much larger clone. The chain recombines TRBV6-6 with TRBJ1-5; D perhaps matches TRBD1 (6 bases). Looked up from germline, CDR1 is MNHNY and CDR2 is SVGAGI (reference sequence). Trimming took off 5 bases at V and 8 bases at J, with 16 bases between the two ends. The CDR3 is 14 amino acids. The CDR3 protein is CASSGVWGPKPQHF. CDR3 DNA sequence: TGTGCCAGCAGTGGGGTTTGGGGGCCTAAGCCCCAGCATTTT.

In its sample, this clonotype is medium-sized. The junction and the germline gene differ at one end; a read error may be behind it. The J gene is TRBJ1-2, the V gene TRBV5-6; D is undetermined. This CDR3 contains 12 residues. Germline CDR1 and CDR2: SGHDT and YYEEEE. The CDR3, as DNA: TGTGTCAGCAGCTACAGTAACTATGGCTACACCTTC. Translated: CVSSYSNYGYTF.

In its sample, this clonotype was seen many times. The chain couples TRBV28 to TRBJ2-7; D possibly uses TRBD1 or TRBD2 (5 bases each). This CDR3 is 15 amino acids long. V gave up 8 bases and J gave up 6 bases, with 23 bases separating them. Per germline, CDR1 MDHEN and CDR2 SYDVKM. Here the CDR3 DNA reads TGTGCCAGCTCACTTCCCGGGACGTTGGCGGGCGAGCAGTACTTC. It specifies CASSLPGTLAGEQYF. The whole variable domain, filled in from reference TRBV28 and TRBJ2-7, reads DVKVTQSSRYLVKRTGEKVFLECVQDMDHENMFWYRQDPGLGLRLIYFSYDVKMKEKGDIPEGYSVSREKKERFSLILESASTNQTSMYLCASSLPGTLAGEQYFGPGTRLTVT.

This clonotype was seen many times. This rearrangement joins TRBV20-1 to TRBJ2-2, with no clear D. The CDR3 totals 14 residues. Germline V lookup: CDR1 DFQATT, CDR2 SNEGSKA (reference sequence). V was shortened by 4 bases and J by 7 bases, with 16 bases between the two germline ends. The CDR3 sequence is CSATRIGDHGELFF. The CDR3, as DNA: TGCAGTGCTACTAGAATTGGGGATCACGGGGAGCTGTTTTTT.

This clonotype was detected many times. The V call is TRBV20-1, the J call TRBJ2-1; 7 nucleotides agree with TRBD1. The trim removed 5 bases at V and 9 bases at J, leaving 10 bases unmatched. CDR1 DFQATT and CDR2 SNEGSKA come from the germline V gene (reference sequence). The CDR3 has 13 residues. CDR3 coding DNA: TGCAGTGCTCGCCAATACAGGGGTCGTGAGCAGTTCTTC. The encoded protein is CSARQYRGREQFF.

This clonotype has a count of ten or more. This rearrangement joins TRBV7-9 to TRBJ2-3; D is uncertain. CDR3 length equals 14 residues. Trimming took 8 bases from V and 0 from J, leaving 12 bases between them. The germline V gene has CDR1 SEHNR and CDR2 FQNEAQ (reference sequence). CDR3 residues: CASSVSDSTDTQYF. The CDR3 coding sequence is TGTGCCAGCTCAGTATCGGACAGCACAGATACGCAGTATTTT.

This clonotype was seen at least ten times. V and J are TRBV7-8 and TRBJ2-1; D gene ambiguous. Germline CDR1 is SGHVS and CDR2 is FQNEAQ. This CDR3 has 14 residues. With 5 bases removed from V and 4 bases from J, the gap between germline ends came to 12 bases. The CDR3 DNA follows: TGTGCCAGCAGCCTCCAGGTCTCGTACAATGAGCAGTTCTTC. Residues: CASSLQVSYNEQFF.

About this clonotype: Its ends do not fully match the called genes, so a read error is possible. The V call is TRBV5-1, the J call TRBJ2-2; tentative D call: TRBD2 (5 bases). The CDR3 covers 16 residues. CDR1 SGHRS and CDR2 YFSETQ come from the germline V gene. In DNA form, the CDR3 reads TGCACCAGCAGCTTGTTCTCGGGGTATAACACCGGGGAGCTGTTTTTT. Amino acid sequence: CTSSLFSGYNTGELFF. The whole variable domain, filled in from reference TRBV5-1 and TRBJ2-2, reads KAGVTQTPRYLIKTRGQQVTLSCSPISGHRSVSWYQQTPGQGLQFLFEYFSETQRNKGNFPGRFSGRQFSNSRSEMNVSTLELGDSALYLCTSSLFSGYNTGELFFGEGSRLTVL.

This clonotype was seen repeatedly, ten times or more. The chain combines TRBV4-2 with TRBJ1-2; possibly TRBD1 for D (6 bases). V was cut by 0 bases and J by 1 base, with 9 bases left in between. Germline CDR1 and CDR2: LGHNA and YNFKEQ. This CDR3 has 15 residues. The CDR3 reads CASSQDRGINYGYTF. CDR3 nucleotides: TGTGCCAGCAGCCAAGACAGGGGAATTAACTATGGCTACACCTTC.

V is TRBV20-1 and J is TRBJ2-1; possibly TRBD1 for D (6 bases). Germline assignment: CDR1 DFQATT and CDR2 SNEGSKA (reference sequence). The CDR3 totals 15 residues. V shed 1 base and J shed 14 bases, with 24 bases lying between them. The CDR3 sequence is CSARVSQGLGNKKFF. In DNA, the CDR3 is TGCAGTGCTAGAGTGAGTCAGGGGTTGGGCAATAAGAAGTTCTTC.

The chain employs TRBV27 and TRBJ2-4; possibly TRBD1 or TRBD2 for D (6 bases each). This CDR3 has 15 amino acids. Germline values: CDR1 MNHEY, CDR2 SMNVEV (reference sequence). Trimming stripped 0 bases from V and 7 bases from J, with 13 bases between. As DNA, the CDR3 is TGTGCCAGCAGTTTATCAGGGGGGCACGGGAACATTCAGTACTTC. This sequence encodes CASSLSGGHGNIQYF.

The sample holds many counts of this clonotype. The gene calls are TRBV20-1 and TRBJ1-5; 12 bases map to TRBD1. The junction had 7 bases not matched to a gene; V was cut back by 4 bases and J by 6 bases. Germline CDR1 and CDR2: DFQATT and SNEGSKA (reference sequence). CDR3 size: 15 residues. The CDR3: CSAIRGTGGPQPQHF. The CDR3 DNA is TGCAGTGCTATTCGCGGGACAGGGGGCCCTCAGCCCCAGCATTTT.

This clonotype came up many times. The CDR3 here is CASIHSGAGSDEQFF. The CDR3 coding sequence is TGTGCCAGCATACACTCGGGGGCGGGTTCGGATGAGCAGTTCTTC. This chain links TRBV28 with TRBJ2-1; D possibly uses TRBD1 or TRBD2 (6 bases each). V shed 7 bases and J shed 8 bases, with 21 bases lying between them. The germline CDR1 and CDR2 sequences are MDHEN and SYDVKM. This CDR3 region has 15 residues.

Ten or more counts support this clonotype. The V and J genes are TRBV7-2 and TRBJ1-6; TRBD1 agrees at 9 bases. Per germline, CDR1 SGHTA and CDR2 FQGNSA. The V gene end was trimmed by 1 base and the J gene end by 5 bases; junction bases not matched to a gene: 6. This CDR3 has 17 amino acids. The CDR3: CASSLGSGTGNNSPLHF. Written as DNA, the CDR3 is TGTGCCAGCAGCTTAGGTAGTGGGACAGGGAATAATTCACCCCTCCACTTT.

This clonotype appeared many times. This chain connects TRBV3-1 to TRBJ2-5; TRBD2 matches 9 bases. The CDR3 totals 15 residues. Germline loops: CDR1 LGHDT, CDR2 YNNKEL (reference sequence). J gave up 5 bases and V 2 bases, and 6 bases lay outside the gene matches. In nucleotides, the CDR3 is TGTGCCAGCAGCCAACTCAGTAGCGGGAGTGAGACCCAGTACTTC. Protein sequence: CASSQLSSGSETQYF.